This record looks at one T cell receptor (beta chain) sequence and its context. V lost 5 bases and J lost 1; bases outside the gene matches: 8. The CDR3 is made up of 15 amino acids. Germline values: CDR1 MDHEN, CDR2 SYDVKM. These data are taken from a study of cytomegalovirus exposure and HLA in healthy donors. The primer mix had 60 Vbeta and 13 Jbeta primers. Generated by immunoSEQ multiplex PCR, the TCRdb table keeps only in-frame clones and is missing some. In the table there are about 190,000 clones, approximately 82% of which are singletons. Sequencing input: PBMCs. This sequence was found in a woman aged 25 to 45 in good health and CMV-seronegative. V usage is TRBV28 and J usage is TRBJ2-7, with 7 bases identical to TRBD1. CDR3 protein: CASSPRGQKSYEQYF. CDR3 in DNA: TGTGCCAGCAGTCCAAGGGGACAGAAGTCCTACGAGCAGTACTTC.